What follows is one T cell receptor (beta chain) and its context. At the DNA level, this CDR3 is encoded by other sequences in the same sample as well. The method was immunoSEQ multiplex PCR; TCRdb's version includes in-frame clones alone and lacks a portion of them. The sample lists approximately 290,000 clones, about 89% occurring once. Per germline, CDR1 MNHEY and CDR2 SVGAGI. The V and J ends lost 0 bases and 4 bases respectively, with 4 bases between them. The CDR3 length is 13 residues. The entry originates in a study of blood T cell repertoires in COVID-19. The overall study: Sites across the United States, Italy and Spain contributed samples from acute and convalescent COVID-19.

The TCR sequence derives from a young man with acute or convalescent COVID-19. The chain employs TRBV6-5 and TRBJ1-5; D is uncertain. The sequenced sample consisted of peripheral blood. The CDR3 here is CASSYSSNQPQHF. CDR3 coding DNA: TGTGCCAGCAGTTACTCGTCTAATCAGCCCCAGCATTTT.